This TCR beta chain is from a study of T cell repertoires in cytomegalovirus infection. Study-wide background: In the study, CMV epitopes included recently identified HLA-C-restricted and well-studied HLA-B-restricted ones. Public TCR beta signatures marked donors with CMV infection and the matching HLA. Regarding the study as a whole: Carriers of CMV plus the relevant HLA were identified by cumulative public TCR beta family frequency.

Points on this clonotype: Its antigen is still unknown.

MiXCR, run by TCRdb on the reads, gives a single entry per CDR3 protein. The table lists roughly 990,000 distinct CDR3 sequences, 30% to 40% of them singletons. The CDR3 has 16 residues. Per the germline V gene, CDR1 is SGHRS and CDR2 is YFSETQ. V lost 6 bases to trimming and J lost 4 bases, with 23 bases between them. The receptor's source is a human donor in good health (CMV status not recorded). Some clones in this sample may be carry-over from other donors' samples. The genes are TRBV5-1 and TRBJ2-7; maybe TRBD1 (5 bases). The sample consisted of cultured CD8+ T cells from PBMCs, taken from culture after CMV antigen stimulation. The CDR3 protein is CASTPFQGQGLYEQYF. The CDR3 coding sequence is TGCGCCAGCACCCCTTTTCAAGGACAAGGGTTGTACGAGCAGTACTTC.